The T cell receptor beta chain under discussion was sequenced for a study of blood T cells in healthy people across ages. Points from the study as a whole: Changes in expanded clonotypes were possibly confounded, as the CMV status of donors was unknown.

In its sample, this clonotype was seen a few times. The target antigen is unknown. Germline V gene sequence: CDR1 SGHTA, CDR2 FQGNSA. This CDR3 has 16 amino acids. J lost 9 bases, V lost 6 bases, and 15 bases had no gene match. The second PCR ran about 6 to 12 cycles with a sample-barcoded 5' primer and J-beta primers. TCRdb re-called the 5' RACE reads with MiXCR, one entry per CDR3 protein. The sample lists about 500,000 distinct CDR3 sequences, 24% occurring once. This sample also belongs to another study, concerning T cells of mothers and their children. That investigation notes: Reads obtained per mother exceeded 8.5 million TCR beta CDR3 reads, with roughly 3 million obtained per child.

Sequenced input: blood. The receptor's source is a boy between 10 and 17 years old in good health. The chain has TRBV7-2 and TRBJ2-1; TRBD2 aligns across 9 bases. The CDR3 DNA is TGTGCCAGCAGAGCTTGGCGGGGGGGCCAATGGGGTGAGCAGTTCTTC. It yields the protein CASRAWRGGQWGEQFF.